The 25 T cell receptor beta chains listed next were all sequenced from one sample in a study of early T cells in non-severe SARS-CoV-2 infection. A single record per CDR3 protein comes from TCRdb applying MiXCR to the 5' RACE reads. The sample shows tens of thousands of distinct CDR3 sequences, around 3.6% of them seen only once. The sequencing sample was made of whole blood. Receptor source: an adult who was a healthcare worker with PCR-confirmed SARS-CoV-2 infection or an uninfected control (not recorded which).

This clonotype appeared a few times. The V gene is TRBV5-1, the J gene TRBJ1-4, with unresolved D. The CDR3 spans 13 residues. Germline V CDR1 and CDR2: SGHRS, YFSETQ. The V end was cut by 5 bases, the J end by 0 bases, with 5 bases between. CDR3 DNA: TGCGCCAGCAGAACAGCAACTAATGAAAAACTGTTTTTT. It codes for CASRTATNEKLFF.

This clonotype has more than one count but fewer than ten. V is TRBV11-2 and J is TRBJ1-1; D remains unclear. Germline values: CDR1 SGHAT, CDR2 FQNNGV. V gave up 5 bases and J gave up 10 bases, with 23 bases separating them. The CDR3 length is 15 residues. CDR3 nucleotides: TGTGCCAGCAGCCCCCAGTCAGTGTTGGGTGACGGAGCTTTCTTT. Its protein is CASSPQSVLGDGAFF.

This clonotype was seen more than once but under ten times. The chain couples TRBV7-2 to TRBJ2-2; D is unresolved. CDR3 length equals 18 residues. CDR1 is SGHTA and CDR2 is FQGNSA in the germline V gene. The V end lost 2 bases, the J end lost 3 bases, and 19 bases lay between the germline ends. CDR3 bases: TGTGCCAGCAGCTTAAAGGAACGAAGGGCGCTGGACACCGGGGAGCTGTTTTTT. Translation: CASSLKERRALDTGELFF.

The sample holds many counts of this clonotype. The V gene is TRBV19, the J gene TRBJ1-5; the D gene is possibly TRBD1 (5 bases). V was clipped by 6 bases and J by 0 bases, with 6 bases between them. CDR1 is LNHDA and CDR2 is SQIVND in the germline V gene (reference sequence). The CDR3 has 13 residues. This CDR3 is CASRTDSNQPQHF. The CDR3 nucleotides are TGTGCCAGTAGGACAGATAGCAATCAGCCCCAGCATTTT.

This clonotype showed up many times. The V gene is TRBV28, the J gene TRBJ2-5; D is unresolved. Germline V lookup: CDR1 MDHEN, CDR2 SYDVKM. Trimming pared 6 bases from V and 5 bases from J, leaving 16 bases between. This CDR3 has 14 amino acids. The CDR3 spells CASSPSTLRETQYF. In DNA form, the CDR3 reads TGTGCCAGCAGCCCCTCCACTCTCCGGGAGACCCAGTACTTC. The whole variable domain, remainder taken from reference TRBV28 and TRBJ2-5, is DVKVTQSSRYLVKRTGEKVFLECVQDMDHENMFWYRQDPGLGLRLIYFSYDVKMKEKGDIPEGYSVSREKKERFSLILESASTNQTSMYLCASSPSTLRETQYFGPGTRLLVL.

This clonotype was seen at least ten times. CDR3 sequence reads: CASSPGTSANYGYTF. CDR3 sequence (DNA): TGTGCCAGTAGCCCCGGGACATCAGCTAACTATGGCTACACCTTC. The chain employs TRBV19 and TRBJ1-2, with D possibly matching TRBD1 (6 bases). Trimming stripped 6 bases from V and 0 bases from J, with 14 bases between. Looked up from germline, CDR1 is LNHDA and CDR2 is SQIVND (reference sequence). The CDR3 consists of 15 residues.

This clonotype was observed at least ten times. The J gene is TRBJ2-1, the V gene TRBV14; no definite D call. With 3 bases removed from V and 0 bases from J, the gap between germline ends came to 6 bases. The CDR3 runs 14 residues. The germline CDR1 and CDR2 sequences are SGHDN and FVKESK. DNA of the CDR3: TGTGCCAGCAGCCAGGTCAGCTCCTACAATGAGCAGTTCTTC. It is translated as CASSQVSSYNEQFF.

Only a few counts were recorded for this clonotype. The chain couples TRBV5-8 to TRBJ1-4, with TRBD1 matching over 7 bases. With V trimmed by 4 bases and J by 4 bases, 7 bases remained unmatched. The CDR3 contains 15 residues. CDR1 and CDR2 (germline): SGHTS, YDEGEE. In DNA, the CDR3 is TGTGCCAGCAGCAGGTCCGGGACAGTTAATGAAAAACTGTTTTTT. This gives the protein CASSRSGTVNEKLFF.

This clonotype occurred a few times. The chain's CDR3 is CASSPSYRETQYF. CDR3 coding DNA: TGTGCCAGCAGCCCAAGCTACCGGGAGACCCAGTACTTC. The rearrangement joins TRBV11-2 to TRBJ2-5; D is undetermined. The CDR3 runs 13 residues. V was trimmed by 5 bases and J by 5 bases, leaving 12 bases between them. Germline-derived CDR1 and CDR2 are SGHAT and FQNNGV. The full variable domain, with the rest looked up from reference TRBV11-2 and TRBJ2-5, is EAGVAQSPRYKIIEKRQSVAFWCNPISGHATLYWYQQILGQGPKLLIQFQNNGVVDDSQLPKDRFSAERLKGVDSTLKIQPAKLEDSAVYLCASSPSYRETQYFGPGTRLLVL.

This clonotype came up many times. V gene TRBV7-8 combines with J gene TRBJ2-7; D unresolved. The CDR3 runs to 13 residues. V was cut by 5 bases and J by 1 base, with 9 bases left in between. CDR1 and CDR2 from the germline V gene are SGHVS and FQNEAQ. The CDR3 spells CASSPDSSYEQYF. The CDR3, as DNA: TGTGCCAGCAGCCCCGACTCGTCCTACGAGCAGTACTTC.

The rearrangement links TRBV7-8 to TRBJ2-2; D not certain. Trimming took off 3 bases at V and 0 bases at J, with 11 bases between the two ends. This CDR3 contains 16 residues. CDR1 is SGHVS and CDR2 is FQNEAQ in the germline V gene. Here the CDR3 reads CASSFEAYTNTGELFF. The DNA for the CDR3 is TGTGCCAGCAGCTTCGAGGCGTACACGAACACCGGGGAGCTGTTTTTT. Full variable domain (remainder filled in from reference TRBV7-8 and TRBJ2-2): GAGVSQSPRYKVAKRGQDVALRCDPISGHVSLFWYQQALGQGPEFLTYFQNEAQLDKSGLPSDRFFAERPEGSVSTLKIQRTQQEDSAVYLCASSFEAYTNTGELFFGEGSRLTVL.

This clonotype was seen at least ten times. The chain employs TRBV7-9 and TRBJ1-6; D unresolved. The CDR3 loop spans 10 amino acids. V gave up 8 bases and J gave up 9 bases, with 5 bases separating them. CDR1 is SEHNR and CDR2 is FQNEAQ in the germline V gene (reference sequence). The DNA of the CDR3 is TGTGCCAGCTCCTCTTCACCCCTCCACTTT. Translating gives CASSSSPLHF.

This clonotype was found many times. V usage is TRBV6-5 and J usage is TRBJ2-6, with TRBD1 identical over 8 bases. The CDR3 runs 17 residues. Trimming cost V 6 bases and J 2 bases; bases outside gene matches: 9. Germline V gene data show CDR1 as MNHEY and CDR2 as SVGAGI. The CDR3 region is CASSPGTGGAGANVLTF. The CDR3 DNA reads TGTGCCAGCAGCCCGGGGACAGGTGGTGCTGGGGCCAACGTCCTGACTTTC.

This clonotype was seen many times. The chain links TRBV2 to TRBJ2-3, with D possibly matching TRBD1 (5 bases). This CDR3 spans 15 amino acids. CDR1 and CDR2 (germline): SNHLY, FYNNEI. Trimming stripped 6 bases from V and 2 bases from J, with 15 bases between. The CDR3 nucleotides read TGTGCCAGCAGCAAGCGTTCAGGGAACACAGATACGCAGTATTTT. It yields the protein CASSKRSGNTDTQYF.

This clonotype was seen ten or more times. At one end the junction does not follow the germline gene, possibly because of a read error. This chain's CDR3 is CASSLAGEGARRTEAFF. The CDR3 nucleotides are TGTGCTAGCAGCTTAGCGGGAGAGGGGGCTCGGCGAACTGAAGCTTTCTTT. V and J are TRBV7-7 and TRBJ1-1; 7 bases match TRBD1. Looked up from germline, CDR1 is SSHAT and CDR2 is FNYEAQ (reference sequence). The CDR3 contains 17 residues.

This clonotype was counted many times. The chain links TRBV7-7 to TRBJ1-3, with D uncertain. The germline V gene has CDR1 SSHAT and CDR2 FNYEAQ (reference sequence). This CDR3 spans 17 amino acids. CDR3 nucleotides: TGTGCGACGGTCGGCTGGACTGCAGGCACCTCTGGAAACACCATATATTTT. Its protein is CATVGWTAGTSGNTIYF.

The DNA for the CDR3 is TGTGCCAGCAGCTTAGACCCCGTTACTAGCGGGGTTCGGAATGAGCAGTTCTTC. Protein product: CASSLDPVTSGVRNEQFF. The genes are TRBV7-2 and TRBJ2-1; 10 bases align to TRBD2. There are 18 residues in the CDR3. With 1 base clipped from V and 7 bases from J, the junction kept 13 bases outside the gene matches. Germline V lookup: CDR1 SGHTA, CDR2 FQGNSA.

This clonotype was seen many times. The CDR3 reads CASSSPVQDTGELFF. Here the CDR3 DNA reads TGTGCCAGCAGCAGCCCAGTCCAAGACACCGGGGAGCTGTTTTTT. The gene calls are TRBV7-9 and TRBJ2-2; D uncertain. Trimming pared 5 bases from V and 3 bases from J, leaving 13 bases between. Germline loops: CDR1 SEHNR, CDR2 FQNEAQ (reference sequence). This CDR3 is 15 amino acids long.

This clonotype was observed at least ten times. The chain combines TRBV2 with TRBJ1-6; the D is unclear. Trimming stripped 4 bases from V and 7 bases from J, with 11 bases between. Germline V gene data show CDR1 as SNHLY and CDR2 as FYNNEI. The CDR3 totals 14 residues. The CDR3 is CASSGARPNSPLHF. The CDR3 bases are TGTGCCAGCAGTGGGGCCCGTCCGAATTCACCCCTCCACTTT.

Ten or more counts support this clonotype. The chain couples TRBV5-1 to TRBJ2-7, with D tentatively TRBD1 or TRBD2 (5 bases each). The germline CDR1 and CDR2 sequences are SGHRS and YFSETQ. The V gene lost 2 bases and the J gene lost 2 bases, with 11 bases spanning the gap. This CDR3 comprises 14 residues. The CDR3 reads CASSFRDGTYEQYF. Written as DNA, the CDR3 is TGCGCCAGCAGCTTCCGGGACGGGACCTACGAGCAGTACTTC.

The rearrangement uses TRBV10-3 and TRBJ1-2; 9 nucleotides agree with TRBD1. Germline CDR1 and CDR2: ENHRY and SYGVKD. The CDR3 covers 17 residues. Trimming removed 6 bases from V and 3 bases from J; junction bases left unmatched: 14. As DNA, the CDR3 is TGTGCCATCAGGACCGGGACAGGGACCTATTCTGACTATGGCTACACCTTC. It specifies CAIRTGTGTYSDYGYTF.

This clonotype was seen ten or more times. The chain has TRBV11-2 and TRBJ2-6, with D perhaps TRBD1 (6 bases). CDR1 and CDR2 from the germline V gene are SGHAT and FQNNGV. The CDR3 has 17 residues. Trimming removed 4 bases at V and 1 base at J, with 14 bases between. The CDR3 DNA reads as TGTGCCAGCAGCTCTGGACAGCATTTTTCTGGGGCCAACGTCCTGACTTTC. Its translation is CASSSGQHFSGANVLTF.

This clonotype was recorded many times. CDR3 sequence reads: CASSSTGSGSNQPQHF. The CDR3 coding sequence is TGTGCCAGCAGTTCGACAGGGAGCGGCAGCAATCAGCCCCAGCATTTT. This rearrangement joins TRBV28 to TRBJ1-5; 7 nucleotides agree with TRBD1. The germline V gene encodes CDR1 MDHEN and CDR2 SYDVKM. This CDR3 spans 16 amino acids. J was trimmed by 1 base and V by 4 bases; bases with no gene match: 7.

The sample holds many counts of this clonotype. This chain connects TRBV4-1 to TRBJ2-3, with TRBD1 as a possible D gene (5 bases). Trimming cost V 3 bases and J 6 bases, with 13 bases left between them. The CDR3 is 14 residues long. Germline V gene sequence: CDR1 MGHRA, CDR2 YSYEKL. CDR3 nucleotides: TGCGCCAGCAGCCAGGGGCCAAGACCCGATACGCAGTATTTT. It is translated as CASSQGPRPDTQYF.

Ten or more counts support this clonotype. The chain combines TRBV29-1 with TRBJ1-6, with a weak D call TRBD1 (5 bases). The CDR3 is made up of 21 amino acids. The V and J ends lost 0 bases and 5 bases respectively, with 29 bases between them. Per the germline V gene, CDR1 is SQVTM and CDR2 is ANQGSEA. The CDR3 spells CSVEDRGPPGRSTTNNSPLHF. CDR3 DNA sequence: TGCAGCGTTGAAGATAGGGGACCCCCAGGGAGGTCTACCACAAATAATTCACCCCTCCACTTT.